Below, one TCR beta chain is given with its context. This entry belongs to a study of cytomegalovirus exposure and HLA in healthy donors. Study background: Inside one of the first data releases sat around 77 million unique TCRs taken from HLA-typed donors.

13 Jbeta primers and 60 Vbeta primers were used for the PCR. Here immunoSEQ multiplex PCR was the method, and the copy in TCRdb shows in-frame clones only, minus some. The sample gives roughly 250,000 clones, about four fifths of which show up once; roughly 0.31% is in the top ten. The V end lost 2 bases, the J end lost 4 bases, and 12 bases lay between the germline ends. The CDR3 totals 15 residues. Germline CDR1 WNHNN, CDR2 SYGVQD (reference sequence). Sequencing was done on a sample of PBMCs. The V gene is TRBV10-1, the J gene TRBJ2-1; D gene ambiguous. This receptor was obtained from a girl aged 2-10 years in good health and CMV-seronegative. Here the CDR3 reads CASSEGGEIYNEQFF. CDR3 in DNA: TGCGCCAGCAGTGAGGGCGGCGAGATATACAATGAGCAGTTCTTC.